The 17 T cell receptor beta chains below come from one sample, sequenced in a study of CD8+ T cells in alopecia areata. cDNA prepared by RNA extraction and subsequent reverse transcription served as the template for sequencing. Method: immunoSEQ multiplex PCR; TCRdb's copy keeps in-frame clones and lacks some. The sample has 200,000 to 250,000 clones; about 53% are singletons. The input for sequencing was CD4+ T cells sorted from blood, taken at week 0. These receptors all stem from a human donor with alopecia areata.

The rearrangement joins TRBV19 to TRBJ1-1, with TRBD1 identical over 8 bases. Germline lookup yields CDR1 LNHDA and CDR2 SQIVND (reference sequence). This CDR3 has 14 residues. J lost 0 bases, V lost 6 bases, and 3 bases had no gene match. CDR3 in DNA: TGTGCCAGTAGAGGACAGGGCCTGAACACTGAAGCTTTCTTT. The encoded protein is CASRGQGLNTEAFF.

A note on this clone: Germline and junction disagree at one end, which may indicate a read error. The chain couples TRBV11-2 to TRBJ2-1, with a weak D call TRBD2 (6 bases). The CDR3 extends over 14 amino acids. Germline CDR1 and CDR2: SGHAT and FQNNGV. As DNA, the CDR3 is TGTACCAGCAGCCCGCTGGGACTGAATGGTGAGCAGTTCTTC. Residues: CTSSPLGLNGEQFF.

This clone was counted a few times. V usage is TRBV29-1 and J usage is TRBJ1-2; D not certain. Germline CDR1 and CDR2: SQVTM and ANQGSEA. This CDR3 region has 12 residues. V lost 7 bases, J lost 6 bases, and 15 bases lay in between. CDR3 protein: CSDGPTGNGYTF. In DNA, the CDR3 is TGCAGCGACGGACCGACGGGAAATGGCTACACCTTC.

The V gene is TRBV7-9, the J gene TRBJ2-3; the D gene is possibly TRBD2 (5 bases). Trimming stripped 5 bases from V and 2 bases from J, with 20 bases between. This CDR3 spans 17 amino acids. Germline V gives CDR1 SEHNR, CDR2 FQNEAQ (reference sequence). CDR3 in DNA: TGTGCCAGCAGCCTCGGTGGTGGCGGGTCCTCCACAGATACGCAGTATTTT. This codes for CASSLGGGGSSTDTQYF.

The chain couples TRBV5-1 to TRBJ1-1, with D perhaps TRBD1 (5 bases). V gave up 4 bases and J gave up 1 base, with 8 bases separating them. The CDR3 contains 13 residues. Germline V gene sequence: CDR1 SGHRS, CDR2 YFSETQ. CDR3: CASSPTGNTEAFF. The CDR3 DNA sequence: TGCGCCAGCAGCCCCACAGGGAACACTGAAGCTTTCTTT.

This clone turned up a few times. This chain uses TRBV6-5 with TRBJ2-7; 9 positions agree with TRBD2. J was trimmed by 9 bases and V by 5 bases; bases with no gene match: 8. This CDR3 comprises 13 residues. Germline V CDR1 and CDR2: MNHEY, SVGAGI. CDR3 sequence: CASSGGGALGQYF. CDR3 sequence (DNA): TGTGCCAGCAGTGGCGGGGGGGCCTTGGGGCAGTACTTC.

The chain is built from TRBV13 and TRBJ2-1; TRBD2 matches at 8 bases. The J segment lost 1 base and the V segment lost 6 bases, leaving 2 bases of the junction unmatched. Germline CDR1 PRHDT, CDR2 FYEKMQ (reference sequence). CDR3 length: 14 amino acids. Here the CDR3 reads CASRRGGSYNEQFF. The CDR3 DNA follows: TGTGCCAGCAGACGCGGGGGGTCCTACAATGAGCAGTTCTTC.

This clone was observed a few times. The chain couples TRBV5-1 to TRBJ2-1, with 9 bases that match TRBD1. V lost 8 bases, J lost 6 bases, and 12 bases stayed unmatched. Germline assignment: CDR1 SGHRS and CDR2 YFSETQ. The CDR3 consists of 15 residues. DNA for the CDR3: TGCGCCAGGCCCTCTCTGGGGACAGGGCGCAATGAGCAGTTCTTC. Amino acids: CARPSLGTGRNEQFF.

This sequence joins TRBV6-5 and TRBJ2-1; D remains unclear. With 6 bases removed from V and 6 bases from J, the gap between germline ends came to 12 bases. The CDR3 contains 13 residues. Germline CDR1 MNHEY, CDR2 SVGAGI. DNA for the CDR3: TGTGCCAGCAGCCTTCGGACCCCCAATGAGCAGTTCTTC. Protein: CASSLRTPNEQFF.

This clone came up a few times. The V call is TRBV29-1, the J call TRBJ2-1; no definite D call. The length of the CDR3 is 12 residues. Trimming pared 4 bases from V and 7 bases from J, leaving 11 bases between. CDR1 SQVTM and CDR2 ANQGSEA come from the germline V gene. The CDR3 sequence is CSVGGSSNEQFF. As DNA, the CDR3 is TGCAGCGTTGGAGGTTCCAGTAATGAGCAGTTCTTC.

The chain uses TRBV18 and TRBJ1-1; no clear D gene. This CDR3 has 14 amino acids. Germline-derived CDR1 and CDR2 are KGHSH and LQKENI. Trimming stripped 3 bases from V and 0 bases from J, with 8 bases between. CDR3 coding DNA: TGTGCCAGCTCACCGCTGGAAGTGAACACTGAAGCTTTCTTT. Translated: CASSPLEVNTEAFF.

The V and J genes are TRBV18 and TRBJ1-1; TRBD1 aligns across 10 bases. The trim removed 3 bases at V and 5 bases at J, leaving 9 bases unmatched. CDR1 is KGHSH, CDR2 LQKENI, per germline. The CDR3 is 16 amino acids. CDR3 residues: CASSPLKTGGWTEAFF. In DNA form, the CDR3 reads TGTGCCAGCTCACCTCTTAAGACAGGGGGCTGGACTGAAGCTTTCTTT.

This clone was counted between two and nine times. The chain has TRBV11-2 and TRBJ1-2, with 7 nucleotides matching TRBD1. The germline gives CDR1 SGHAT, CDR2 FQNNGV. The length of the CDR3 is 13 residues. Trimming removed 5 bases from V and 6 bases from J; junction bases left unmatched: 6. CDR3 DNA: TGTGCCAGCAGCCCCGACAGGGCGGATGGCTACACCTTC. Translating it yields CASSPDRADGYTF.

The rearrangement uses TRBV2 and TRBJ2-7; the D gene could be TRBD1 or TRBD2 (5 bases each). The CDR3 has 12 amino acids. Trimming pared 10 bases from V and 12 bases from J, leaving 22 bases between. Per germline, CDR1 SNHLY and CDR2 FYNNEI. CDR3 sequence reads: CATSPLGAGGYF. The CDR3 nucleotides are TGTGCCACCAGCCCTCTCGGGGCCGGCGGGTACTTC.

The V and J genes are TRBV9 and TRBJ1-1; a possible D gene is TRBD1 (5 bases). CDR1 is SGDLS and CDR2 is YYNGEE in the germline V gene. This CDR3 contains 15 residues. Trimming removed 4 bases at V and 5 bases at J, with 18 bases between. CDR3 amino acids: CASSSPGGEGTEAFF. In DNA form, the CDR3 reads TGTGCCAGCAGCTCCCCTGGGGGGGAGGGAACTGAAGCTTTCTTT. Full variable domain (remainder filled in from reference TRBV9 and TRBJ1-1): DSGVTQTPKHLITATGQRVTLRCSPRSGDLSVYWYQQSLDQGLQFLIQYYNGEERAKGNILERFSAQQFPDLHSELNLSSLELGDSALYFCASSSPGGEGTEAFFGQGTRLTVV.

The rearrangement joins TRBV2 to TRBJ2-1; D is undetermined. Trimming shortened V by 1 base and J by 0 bases, and 7 bases separated the two germline ends. Germline loops: CDR1 SNHLY, CDR2 FYNNEI. The CDR3 length is 15 residues. The CDR3 coding sequence is TGTGCCAGCAGTGAAGGGTTTAGCTCCTACAATGAGCAGTTCTTC. As protein: CASSEGFSSYNEQFF.

The chain joins TRBV29-1 to TRBJ1-1; D is unclear. Germline CDR1 SQVTM, CDR2 ANQGSEA. CDR3 size: 11 residues. The ends were cut back, 5 bases at V and 5 bases at J, with 9 bases in the middle. The CDR3 region has the DNA TGCAGCGTTATCAGGTTGACTGAAGCTTTCTTT. Translation: CSVIRLTEAFF.